This TCR beta chain was identified during a study of blood T cells in healthy people across ages. Overall study results and limits: TCR beta diversity, measured per million T cells, fell in a roughly linear way with age. It was held that diversity estimates obtained from one million T cells represented underestimates.

The V gene's germline CDR1 is DFQATT and CDR2 SNEGSKA (reference sequence). The V end was cut by 6 bases, the J end by 4 bases, with 23 bases between. The CDR3 runs to 16 residues. Alongside a J-beta primer mix, a sample-barcoded 5' primer served in a second PCR lasting roughly 6 to 11 cycles. TCRdb recomputed calls from the 5' RACE reads with MiXCR, one row per CDR3 protein. The table records hundreds of thousands of distinct CDR3 sequences, just under 25% of them present only once. The table lists this clonotype with a few counts. Its antigen remains unidentified. It was around 10 milliliters of peripheral blood that were drawn from each donor. These data were also reused for a study on T cells of mothers and their children. This second report adds: Within related and unrelated pairs, thymic selection shapes TCR recombination output in a similar way.

V and J are TRBV20-1 and TRBJ2-3, with D possibly being TRBD2 (6 bases). The sample comprised blood. This TCR derives from a boy younger than 18 in good health. The CDR3 nucleotides read TGCAGTGCCCGGGGGATCTGGGACCACCAGGCAGATACGCAGTATTTT. Translation gives CSARGIWDHQADTQYF.